A single sample is the source of the 6 T cell receptor beta chains below, sequenced in a study of blood T cell repertoires in COVID-19. Measured with immunoSEQ multiplex PCR; TCRdb has only the in-frame clones, and not every one. The sample consists of a few hundred thousand clones, 75% to 90% of them appearing once. Sequencing used peripheral blood. The receptors derive from a woman in her 70s with COVID-19, enrolled during active disease.

The chain recombines TRBV6-5 with TRBJ1-5, with D hard to call. Germline V gene sequence: CDR1 MNHEY, CDR2 SVGAGI. Between the trimmed V and J ends, which lost 6 bases and 5 bases, there was a span of 17 bases. The CDR3 length is 15 residues. This CDR3 reads CASSGPGEIHQPQHF. The CDR3 nucleotides read TGTGCCAGCAGCGGGCCGGGAGAGATACATCAGCCCCAGCATTTT.

The V and J genes are TRBV27 and TRBJ1-6; D is unclear. Germline CDR1 MNHEY, CDR2 SMNVEV (reference sequence). The ends were cut back, 5 bases at V and 9 bases at J, with 14 bases in the middle. This CDR3 region has 14 residues. The CDR3, as DNA: TGTGCCAGCAGTGCCCAGCTGACGGGTTCACCCCTCCACTTT. Translated, it gives CASSAQLTGSPLHF.

In nucleotides, the CDR3 is TGTGCCTGGAGTACCGGGGGAGATCAGCCCCAGCATTTT. Amino acids: CAWSTGGDQPQHF. This sequence joins TRBV30 and TRBJ1-5, with D possibly matching TRBD1 (5 bases). Per germline, CDR1 GTSNPN and CDR2 SVGIG (reference sequence). The CDR3 loop spans 13 amino acids. V was trimmed by 2 bases and J by 5 bases, leaving 10 bases between them.

V is TRBV28 and J is TRBJ1-5; 7 bases are shared with TRBD1. Germline-derived CDR1 and CDR2 are MDHEN and SYDVKM. The CDR3 is 17 amino acids. V lost 2 bases and J lost 2; bases outside the gene matches: 9. Written as DNA, the CDR3 is TGTGCCAGCAGTTTAATAGTGGAGGGGGCCGGCAATCAGCCCCAGCATTTT. Amino acid sequence: CASSLIVEGAGNQPQHF.

The V call is TRBV15, the J call TRBJ2-7, with TRBD2 matching 8 bases. J was trimmed by 2 bases and V by 0 bases; bases with no gene match: 9. Per the germline V gene, CDR1 is LNHNV and CDR2 is YYDKDF (reference sequence). CDR3 length: 17 residues. DNA for the CDR3: TGTGCCACCAGCAGAGATGCCGCGGGAGGACCAGCCTACGAGCAGTACTTC. Translation gives CATSRDAAGGPAYEQYF.

This chain links TRBV5-6 with TRBJ1-4; 9 bases are shared with TRBD1. V shed 3 bases and J 7 bases; nucleotides not matched to a gene: 7. The CDR3 loop spans 15 amino acids. Germline CDR1 and CDR2: SGHDT and YYEEEE. CDR3 DNA: TGTGCCAGCAGCTCCTTACAGGGGGCGGGTGAAAAACTGTTTTTT. Its translation is CASSSLQGAGEKLFF. The full variable domain, rest sourced from reference TRBV5-6 and TRBJ1-4, is DAGVTQSPTHLIKTRGQQVTLRCSPKSGHDTVSWYQQALGQGPQFIFQYYEEEERQRGNFPDRFSGHQFPNYSSELNVNALLLGDSALYLCASSSLQGAGEKLFFGSGTQLSVL.